This is a list of T cell receptor beta chains from one sample in a study of blood T cell repertoires in COVID-19. Sequenced by immunoSEQ multiplex PCR; TCRdb stores in-frame clones only, minus some. Of tens of thousands of clones listed, approximately 90% are singletons. Sequenced input: peripheral blood. These receptors were obtained from a woman older than 75 with acute or convalescent COVID-19. CDR3s include the opening cysteine and the closing phenylalanine or tryptophan. D genes are given only for firm matches. Size tells how often a clone was seen (once, few, many) or the class of an expanded clone, and some rows leave it out.

J gene | CDR3 length | V gene | D gene | clone size | CDR3 DNA | CDR3 protein
TRBJ1-6 | 16 | TRBV7-2 | - | - | TGTGCCAGCAGCTTAGTGGCAGGCCTCTATAATTCACCCCTCCACTTT | CASSLVAGLYNSPLHF
TRBJ2-1 | 15 | TRBV7-2 | - | - | TGTGCCAGCAGCTTGCAGGGGATGGGCTACAATGAGCAGTTCTTC | CASSLQGMGYNEQFF
TRBJ1-2 | 16 | TRBV12-1 | - | - | TGTGCCAGCAGCTCCCCGCCTCGGGGTTCTAACTATGGCTACACCTTC | CASSSPPRGSNYGYTF
TRBJ2-7 | 15 | TRBV11-3 | TRBD1 | - | TGTGCCAGCAGCGCCCGGACAGGGCGAGGCTACGAGCAGTACTTC | CASSARTGRGYEQYF
TRBJ2-3 | 17 | TRBV24-1 | TRBD2 | - | TGTGCCACCAGTGAGGACGGGACTAGCGGAAGCACAGATACGCAGTATTTT | CATSEDGTSGSTDTQYF
TRBJ2-5 | 14 | TRBV5-1 | TRBD1 | - | TGCGCCAGCAGCAGCGGACAGGTACGAGAGACCCAGTACTTC | CASSSGQVRETQYF
TRBJ2-7 | 15 | TRBV19 | TRBD1 | - | TGTGCCAGTAGTCTCCCCGGACAGGGAACCTACGAGCAGTACTTC | CASSLPGQGTYEQYF
TRBJ1-1 | 13 | TRBV5-1 | - | - | TGCGCCAGCAGCTTCGGGATGAACACTGAAGCTTTCTTT | CASSFGMNTEAFF
TRBJ1-2 | 16 | TRBV24-1 | - | - | TGTGCCACCAGTGATTCGAGGAAGAATGAGCTTTATGGCTACACCTTC | CATSDSRKNELYGYTF
TRBJ2-3 | 12 | TRBV14 | TRBD1 | - | TGTGCCAGTTCGAGGGGGCGAGATACGCAGTATTTT | CASSRGRDTQYF
TRBJ2-1 | 15 | TRBV27 | - | few | TGTGCCAGCAGTTTAAATAGGCTAGCGACGAATGAGCAGTTCTTC | CASSLNRLATNEQFF
TRBJ2-7 | 14 | TRBV19 | TRBD2 | - | TGTGCCAGTAGCATGGGCGGGAGTAGGTACGAGCAGTACTTC | CASSMGGSRYEQYF
TRBJ2-1 | 15 | TRBV6-2/TRBV6-3 | TRBD2 | - | TGTGCCAGCAGTTACTCGGGAGGGCCGGACAATGAGCAGTTCTTC | CASSYSGGPDNEQFF
TRBJ1-1 | 13 | TRBV29-1 | - | - | TGCAGCGTCTCAATTCCAGGGAACACTGAAGCTTTCTTT | CSVSIPGNTEAFF
TRBJ2-7 | 14 | TRBV29-1 | TRBD1 | - | TGCAGCGTTGAGCCCGGGACAGGGAACTACGAGCAGTACTTC | CSVEPGTGNYEQYF
TRBJ2-6 | 16 | TRBV7-3 | TRBD1 | - | TGTGCCAGCAGCTCCAGGACAGGGCCTGGGGCCAACGTCCTGACTTTC | CASSSRTGPGANVLTF
TRBJ2-7 | 16 | TRBV4-1 | - | - | TGCGCCAGCAGCCCCCGGTACGGAGGGCAAACCTACGAGCAGTACTTC | CASSPRYGGQTYEQYF
TRBJ2-1 | 14 | TRBV7-3 | - | - | TGTGCCAGCAGCTCGCCGGGGGTGTACAATGAGCAGTTCTTC | CASSSPGVYNEQFF
TRBJ2-5 | 18 | TRBV27 | TRBD2 | - | TGTGCCAGCAGTTTACGGGCTAGCGGGAGGCCGTTCCAAGAGACCCAGTACTTC | CASSLRASGRPFQETQYF
TRBJ2-6 | 18 | TRBV5-4 | - | - | TGTGCCAGCAGCTTGCGTACCTATCCGGGCTCTGGGGCCAACGTCCTGACTTTC | CASSLRTYPGSGANVLTF
TRBJ1-3 | 15 | TRBV4-1 | - | - | TGCGCCAGCAGCCAGAGCGACTACTCTGGAAACACCATATATTTT | CASSQSDYSGNTIYF
TRBJ1-2 | 13 | TRBV30 | TRBD1 | - | TGTGCCTGGACGGGACAGGGTGATAGCGGCTACACCTTC | CAWTGQGDSGYTF
TRBJ2-5 | 15 | TRBV5-6 | TRBD2 | - | TGTGCCAGCAGCTTGGCCGCTAGCGGGGGTGAGACCCAGTACTTC | CASSLAASGGETQYF
TRBJ2-7 | 15 | TRBV2 | TRBD2 | - | TGTGCCAGCAGCAAGGGACTAGCGGGAGTTTACGAGCAGTACTTC | CASSKGLAGVYEQYF
TRBJ1-4 | 15 | TRBV10-1 | TRBD1 | - | TGCGCCAGCAGTGGGTCCGGGACAGAGCCTGAAAAACTGTTTTTT | CASSGSGTEPEKLFF
TRBJ1-4 | 15 | TRBV3-1/TRBV3-2 | TRBD1 | - | TGTGCCAGCAGCCTATACGGACAGGGGGATGAAAAACTGTTTTTT | CASSLYGQGDEKLFF
TRBJ2-5 | 15 | TRBV5-4 | - | - | TGTGCCAGCAGCTTGGCCGTCGGAGGGGAAGAGACCCAGTACTTC | CASSLAVGGEETQYF
TRBJ2-1 | 13 | TRBV5-4 | TRBD1 | - | TGTGCCAGCAGCTCGGGACAGAACAATGAGCAGTTCTTC | CASSSGQNNEQFF
TRBJ2-7 | 15 | TRBV6-4 | TRBD2 | - | TGTGCCAGCAGTGGGTGGGGACTAGCGACCTACGAGCAGTACTTC | CASSGWGLATYEQYF
TRBJ1-1 | 14 | TRBV6-5 | TRBD1 | - | TGTGCCAGCAGCAAGAATCAGGGGGCCACTGAAGCTTTCTTT | CASSKNQGATEAFF
TRBJ1-1 | 13 | TRBV5-1 | TRBD1 | - | TGCGCCAGCAGCTCACAGGGGTACACTGAAGCTTTCTTT | CASSSQGYTEAFF
TRBJ2-7 | 13 | TRBV5-4 | TRBD1 | - | TGTGCCAGCAGCCTTGGACAGGGGTTCGAGCAGTACTTC | CASSLGQGFEQYF
TRBJ1-2 | 18 | TRBV5-8 | - | - | TGTGCCAGCAGCTTGGATCAGGGAAGACCCGCAAAGAACTATGGCTACACCTTC | CASSLDQGRPAKNYGYTF
TRBJ1-2 | 13 | TRBV24-1 | TRBD1 | - | TGTGCCACCAGTGGCGAGACAGGGGTCGGCTACACCTTC | CATSGETGVGYTF
TRBJ1-2 | 14 | TRBV19 | - | - | TGTGCCAGTAGTTTGGCGACAGGATCGTTCGGCTACACCTTC | CASSLATGSFGYTF
TRBJ1-3 | 15 | TRBV6-5 | - | - | TGTGCCAGCAGTCCCGACAGGTTTGCTGGAAACACCATATATTTT | CASSPDRFAGNTIYF
TRBJ2-3 | 16 | TRBV18 | TRBD1 | - | TGTGCCAGCTCACCACGTTGGACAGGCGAGGCAGATACGCAGTATTTT | CASSPRWTGEADTQYF
TRBJ2-2 | 13 | TRBV6-4 | TRBD1 | - | TGTGCCAGCGGGACAGGAAGGGACGGGGAGCTGTTTTTT | CASGTGRDGELFF
TRBJ1-6 | 14 | TRBV28 | - | - | TGTGCCAGCAGTACCGGGACTATTAATTCACCCCTCCACTTT | CASSTGTINSPLHF
TRBJ1-6 | 14 | TRBV19 | TRBD1 | - | TGTGCCAGTAGTACGACAGGGGAAAATTCACCCCTCCACTTT | CASSTTGENSPLHF